This entry is about one T cell receptor (beta chain). Germline assignment: CDR1 KGHSH and CDR2 LQKENI. The ends were cut back, 2 bases at V and 0 bases at J, with 14 bases in the middle. The CDR3 spans 17 residues. The data were taken from a study of PD-L1 blockade in urothelial cancer. Overall study context: Starting around 2014, patients were given atezolizumab (1,200 mg intravenously every 3 weeks). Blood samples had a median of 141,255 T cells, roughly 83,000 unique TCRs, and clonality around 0.08.

Time point: pretreatment peripheral blood. Each PCR received spiked synthetic TCR analog templates. Assay: immunoSEQ multiplex PCR; the TCRdb copy retains only in-frame clones and omits some. The sample lists 45,000 to 60,000 clones, 85% occurring once. This TCR was recovered from a man between 65 and 85 years old with urothelial cancer. The genes are TRBV18 and TRBJ1-5; D unclear. The source was PBMCs, collected around atezolizumab (anti-PD-L1) treatment. CDR3 protein: CASSPGGLTNSNQPQHF. The CDR3 DNA sequence: TGTGCCAGCTCACCAGGCGGACTGACGAATAGCAATCAGCCCCAGCATTTT. The full variable domain, with the rest looked up from reference TRBV18 and TRBJ1-5, is NAGVMQNPRHLVRRRGQEARLRCSPMKGHSHVYWYRQLPEEGLKFMVYLQKENIIDESGMPKERFSAEFPKEGPSILRIQQVVRGDSAAYFCASSPGGLTNSNQPQHFGDGTRLSIL.